This T cell receptor (beta chain) was obtained from a study of blood T cells in healthy people across ages. A second PCR of 7 to 11 cycles used a sample-barcoded 5' primer and a J-beta primer mix. TCRdb independently ran MiXCR on the 5' RACE reads; one entry per CDR3 protein. This sample has fewer than 950,000 distinct CDR3 sequences, with roughly 53% found just once. Findings and limits, study-wide: Naive T cell percentage strongly correlated with TCR beta diversity. Higher diversity, along with more naive CD4+ cells, distinguished long-lived donors from aged donors.

Of note for this clonotype: Its antigen remains unidentified.

Germline assignment: CDR1 DFQATT and CDR2 SNEGSKA (reference sequence). The CDR3 consists of 17 residues. The ends lost 1 base at V and 7 bases at J; junction bases unmatched: 14. This TCR derives from a man aged 80 or over in good health. What was sequenced was blood. The V and J genes are TRBV20-1 and TRBJ2-1; 9 bases agree with TRBD2. The CDR3 loop is CSARGPSGDPMLNEQFF. CDR3 nucleotide sequence: TGCAGTGCTAGAGGCCCTAGCGGGGACCCCATGCTGAATGAGCAGTTCTTC.